These 31 T cell receptor beta chains came from one sample sequenced in a study of blood T cell repertoires in COVID-19. Measured with immunoSEQ multiplex PCR; TCRdb has only the in-frame clones, and not every one. The repertoire includes approximately 180,000 clones, approximately 85% of them detected once, and over 2.5% sits in the top ten. Source material: peripheral blood. Source of these receptors: a man in his sixties with acute or convalescent COVID-19.

The genes are TRBV9 and TRBJ2-7; the match to TRBD2 covers 13 bases. Germline V gene sequence: CDR1 SGDLS, CDR2 YYNGEE. After removal of 0 bases from V and 3 bases from J, the junction contained 12 bases not matched to a gene. The CDR3 loop spans 19 amino acids. CDR3 residues: CASSVVWLTSGRWDYEQYF. CDR3 sequence (DNA): TGTGCCAGCAGCGTAGTGTGGTTGACTAGCGGGAGGTGGGACTACGAGCAGTACTTC.

This chain connects TRBV5-5 to TRBJ1-3, with D possibly being TRBD1 (5 bases). CDR3 length: 15 amino acids. Looked up from germline, CDR1 is SGHKS and CDR2 is YYEKEE (reference sequence). Between the trimmed V and J ends, which lost 0 bases and 0 bases, there was a span of 7 bases. The CDR3 nucleotides read TGTGCCAGCAGCTTGGGACAGAGCTCTGGAAACACCATATATTTT. The encoded protein is CASSLGQSSGNTIYF.

The chain is built from TRBV4-1 and TRBJ1-2; TRBD1 aligns across 7 bases. CDR3 size: 15 residues. CDR1 and CDR2 from the germline V gene are MGHRA and YSYEKL. Unmatched junction bases numbered 9, after V lost 1 base and J lost 7 bases. DNA of the CDR3: TGCGCCAGCAGCCAAGGCGACAGGGTTTTAACTGGCTACACCTTC. Protein sequence: CASSQGDRVLTGYTF.

This chain links TRBV29-1 with TRBJ2-1; 9 nucleotides match TRBD1. The CDR3 has 15 amino acids. Germline CDR1 is SQVTM and CDR2 is ANQGSEA. The J segment lost 5 bases and the V segment lost 5 bases, leaving 10 bases of the junction unmatched. The CDR3 reads CSVPRGTGFHNEQFF. CDR3 sequence (DNA): TGCAGCGTTCCCCGTGGGACAGGGTTCCACAATGAGCAGTTCTTC.

The chain couples TRBV28 to TRBJ1-2, with D unclear. CDR1 and CDR2 (germline): MDHEN, SYDVKM. The CDR3 is made up of 14 amino acids. V shed 6 bases and J shed 5 bases, with 16 bases lying between them. CDR3 residues: CASSKAGSPYGYTF. The CDR3, as DNA: TGTGCCAGCAGCAAGGCCGGGAGCCCGTATGGCTACACCTTC.

The rearrangement joins TRBV20-1 to TRBJ2-7; 7 nucleotides line up with TRBD2. CDR3 length: 11 amino acids. CDR1 is DFQATT, CDR2 SNEGSKA, per germline (reference sequence). V dropped 5 bases and J dropped 9; count of bases not matched to a gene: 7. For the CDR3, the DNA is TGCAGTGCTTCTAGCGGTTTCGGGCAGTACTTC. It translates to CSASSGFGQYF.

In this sample, this clone turned up once. V usage is TRBV7-2 and J usage is TRBJ2-1, with 7 bases matching TRBD1. Losses at the gene ends were 5 bases for V and 6 bases for J; bases not matched to a gene: 10. This CDR3 contains 15 residues. Germline CDR1 SGHTA, CDR2 FQGNSA. CDR3 bases: TGTGCCAGCAGCGTCGGACCCTCAGGGGGCAATGAGCAGTTCTTC. Its protein is CASSVGPSGGNEQFF.

The chain couples TRBV11-3 to TRBJ2-1; the match to TRBD2 covers 7 bases. The CDR3 has 18 amino acids. The V gene's germline CDR1 is SGHNT and CDR2 YENEEA. The V and J ends lost 4 bases and 4 bases, in that order; junction bases with no gene match: 16. The CDR3, as DNA: TGTGCCAGCAGCTCCTTCAGTCCCGCTAGCGGTTCTTACAATGAGCAGTTCTTC. Translation gives CASSSFSPASGSYNEQFF.

CDR3 amino acids: CASSPHPSSGTETQYF. The CDR3 nucleotides are TGTGCCAGTAGTCCCCATCCGTCCAGCGGGACTGAGACCCAGTACTTC. The chain combines TRBV19 with TRBJ2-5; TRBD2 agrees at 7 bases. The CDR3 has 16 amino acids. The germline V gene encodes CDR1 LNHDA and CDR2 SQIVND (reference sequence). V was pared by 5 bases and J by 5 bases, with 14 bases of the junction left unmatched.

This clone came up a few times. The chain links TRBV23-1 to TRBJ2-7; 12 bases agree with TRBD2. TRBV23-1 belongs to the ORF category, with a function that is uncertain. Germline trimming cut 4 bases from V and 6 bases from J; bases unmatched to any gene: 7. This CDR3 contains 15 residues. The CDR3 here is CASSPSSGREPEQYF. Written as DNA, the CDR3 is TGCGCCAGCAGTCCTTCTAGCGGGAGGGAGCCCGAGCAGTACTTC.

The rearrangement uses TRBV7-6 and TRBJ1-1; unclear D gene. The CDR3 has 15 residues. The ends were cut back, 1 base at V and 1 base at J, with 10 bases in the middle. The germline CDR1 and CDR2 sequences are SGHVS and FNYEAQ. Written as DNA, the CDR3 is TGTGCCAGCAGCTTAGGTTCGCGACAGAACACTGAAGCTTTCTTT. Translation gives CASSLGSRQNTEAFF.

In its sample, this clone was seen once. This same CDR3 is encoded by further DNA sequences in the sample. The chain joins TRBV18 to TRBJ2-7; tentative D call: TRBD2 (6 bases). CDR1 is KGHSH, CDR2 LQKENI, per germline. CDR3 length: 14 residues. Trimming stripped 0 bases from V and 10 bases from J, with 16 bases between. The CDR3 spells CASSPPRPEAGQYF. In nucleotides, the CDR3 is TGTGCCAGCTCACCACCGCGCCCGGAGGCGGGACAGTACTTC.

The rearrangement links TRBV18 to TRBJ1-2; perhaps TRBD1 as D (6 bases). This CDR3 comprises 14 residues. Deletions cut 4 bases from V and 4 bases from J, with 13 bases between. The germline gives CDR1 KGHSH, CDR2 LQKENI. The CDR3 DNA reads as TGTGCCAGCTCACTAACCGGACAGCTCTATGGCTACACCTTC. Translation gives CASSLTGQLYGYTF.

As DNA, the CDR3 is TGTGCCAGTACTTCAACGACATCCCAAGAGACCCAGTACTTC. It codes for CASTSTTSQETQYF. This chain links TRBV19 with TRBJ2-5; D unresolved. Germline V gives CDR1 LNHDA, CDR2 SQIVND (reference sequence). V lost 7 bases, J lost 1 base, and 13 bases lay in between. The CDR3 is 14 residues long.

The gene calls are TRBV9 and TRBJ1-5, with D perhaps TRBD1 (5 bases). Germline V lookup: CDR1 SGDLS, CDR2 YYNGEE. The CDR3 consists of 14 residues. V lost 0 bases to trimming and J lost 7 bases, with 11 bases between them. The CDR3 reads CASSVGGEGQPQHF. For the CDR3, the DNA is TGTGCCAGCAGCGTAGGAGGGGAGGGGCAGCCCCAGCATTTT.

The chain carries TRBV5-1 and TRBJ1-2, with TRBD1 matching over 7 bases. Looked up from germline, CDR1 is SGHRS and CDR2 is YFSETQ. J was trimmed by 4 bases and V by 4 bases; bases with no gene match: 7. The length of the CDR3 is 14 residues. CDR3 nucleotides: TGCGCCAGCAGCCCCGGGGACAGCTTCTATGGCTACACCTTC. As protein: CASSPGDSFYGYTF.

The chain links TRBV4-1 to TRBJ2-3; TRBD2 is a possible D gene (6 bases). V lost 4 bases to trimming and J lost 0 bases, with 11 bases between them. The CDR3 is made up of 15 amino acids. The germline gives CDR1 MGHRA, CDR2 YSYEKL. The CDR3 is CASSLGLASTDTQYF. In DNA form, the CDR3 reads TGCGCCAGCAGCCTCGGGCTAGCGAGCACAGATACGCAGTATTTT.

This chain uses TRBV28 with TRBJ1-6, with a possible D match to TRBD1 (6 bases). CDR3 length: 15 amino acids. Deletions cut 6 bases from V and 10 bases from J, with 19 bases between. The germline V gene has CDR1 MDHEN and CDR2 SYDVKM. The CDR3, as DNA: TGTGCCAGCAGCCTAGGGGGGGGTCGGGGCTCACCCCTCCACTTT. Translating gives CASSLGGGRGSPLHF. Supplemented by reference TRBV28 and TRBJ1-6, the full variable domain reads DVKVTQSSRYLVKRTGEKVFLECVQDMDHENMFWYRQDPGLGLRLIYFSYDVKMKEKGDIPEGYSVSREKKERFSLILESASTNQTSMYLCASSLGGGRGSPLHFGNGTRLTVT.

The chain links TRBV5-1 to TRBJ1-2, with 7 bases matching TRBD1. Trimming removed 6 bases from V and 6 bases from J; junction bases left unmatched: 8. The CDR3 contains 13 residues. CDR1 and CDR2 (germline): SGHRS, YFSETQ. The CDR3 loop reads CASKIMTGHGYTF. CDR3 sequence (DNA): TGCGCCAGCAAAATCATGACAGGGCATGGCTACACCTTC.

This clone came up once. The chain is built from TRBV5-1 and TRBJ2-3; 9 nucleotides match TRBD1. This CDR3 has 14 residues. Losses at the gene ends were 4 bases for V and 4 bases for J; bases not matched to a gene: 4. CDR1 SGHRS and CDR2 YFSETQ come from the germline V gene. This CDR3 reads CASSVGTGSDTQYF. The CDR3 DNA follows: TGCGCCAGCAGCGTCGGGACAGGGTCAGATACGCAGTATTTT.

The rearrangement links TRBV5-1 to TRBJ1-4; 11 nucleotides match TRBD1. The CDR3 runs to 17 residues. The V segment lost 3 bases and the J segment 2 bases; nucleotides outside the gene matches: 6. Germline V gene data show CDR1 as SGHRS and CDR2 as YFSETQ. CDR3 region: CASSSRDRGTTNEKLFF. Here the CDR3 DNA reads TGCGCCAGCAGCTCCCGGGACAGGGGGACGACTAATGAAAAACTGTTTTTT. Full variable domain (missing parts from reference TRBV5-1 and TRBJ1-4): KAGVTQTPRYLIKTRGQQVTLSCSPISGHRSVSWYQQTPGQGLQFLFEYFSETQRNKGNFPGRFSGRQFSNSRSEMNVSTLELGDSALYLCASSSRDRGTTNEKLFFGSGTQLSVL.

The rearrangement uses TRBV25-1 and TRBJ2-3, with 7 positions matching TRBD1. This CDR3 contains 14 residues. J lost 5 bases, V lost 9 bases, and 11 bases had no gene match. Germline V gene lookup returns CDR1 MGHDK and CDR2 SYGVNS. DNA of the CDR3: TGTGCCAGTAGGCGGGCAGGGGGTGGAGATACGCAGTATTTT. It translates to CASRRAGGGDTQYF.

The chain is built from TRBV28 and TRBJ2-7; D is unresolved. Looked up from germline, CDR1 is MDHEN and CDR2 is SYDVKM. Between the trimmed V and J ends, which lost 6 bases and 1 base, there was a span of 10 bases. The CDR3 length is 13 residues. This CDR3 is CASSLGGSYEQYF. The DNA of the CDR3 is TGTGCCAGCAGCCTAGGCGGTTCCTACGAGCAGTACTTC. The full variable domain, completed using reference TRBV28 and TRBJ2-7, is DVKVTQSSRYLVKRTGEKVFLECVQDMDHENMFWYRQDPGLGLRLIYFSYDVKMKEKGDIPEGYSVSREKKERFSLILESASTNQTSMYLCASSLGGSYEQYFGPGTRLTVT.

This chain links TRBV28 with TRBJ2-1; possibly TRBD2 for D (6 bases). Trimming removed 8 bases at V and 0 bases at J, with 23 bases between. In germline, CDR1 is MDHEN, CDR2 SYDVKM. The CDR3 totals 18 residues. CDR3 amino acids: CASRPGGAQYSSYNEQFF. CDR3 DNA: TGTGCCAGCCGCCCCGGAGGGGCTCAATATAGCTCCTACAATGAGCAGTTCTTC.

The genes are TRBV18 and TRBJ1-4; a weak D match, TRBD1 (5 bases). The length of the CDR3 is 14 residues. The V and J ends lost 5 bases and 8 bases respectively, with 15 bases between them. CDR1 is KGHSH, CDR2 LQKENI, per germline. CDR3 protein: CASSSDLGGEKLFF. DNA for the CDR3: TGTGCCAGCTCATCGGATCTCGGGGGAGAAAAACTGTTTTTT.

The V and J genes are TRBV5-4 and TRBJ2-3; TRBD2 agrees at 8 bases. The V gene's germline CDR1 is SGHNT and CDR2 YYREEE (reference sequence). The CDR3 covers 18 residues. V was clipped by 3 bases and J by 2 bases; unmatched bases: 14. CDR3 protein: CASSSRASSSGHTDTQYF. CDR3 in DNA: TGTGCCAGCAGCTCTAGGGCGTCCTCTAGCGGGCACACAGATACGCAGTATTTT.

V and J are TRBV29-1 and TRBJ2-1, with TRBD2 matching 10 bases. Trimming at V came to 0 bases and at J to 1 base, leaving 0 bases not matched to a gene. Germline CDR1 is SQVTM and CDR2 is ANQGSEA. This CDR3 spans 15 amino acids. The CDR3 DNA is TGCAGCGTTGAAGAAGCGGGAGGGTCCTACAATGAGCAGTTCTTC. This gives the protein CSVEEAGGSYNEQFF.

This sequence joins TRBV6-2 or TRBV6-3 and TRBJ2-5; 10 nucleotides match TRBD1. CDR1 and CDR2 from the germline V gene are MNHEY and SVGEGT. V trimming: 7 bases; J trimming: 6 bases; junction bases outside the gene matches: 17. The CDR3 has 17 amino acids. The CDR3 nucleotides read TGTGCCAGCACTGACTCTTCGACAGGGGGCTTCGTAAAGACCCAGTACTTC. It translates to CASTDSSTGGFVKTQYF.

The V gene is TRBV7-9, the J gene TRBJ2-7; TRBD2 matches 7 bases. The CDR3 extends over 14 amino acids. Per the germline V gene, CDR1 is SEHNR and CDR2 is FQNEAQ (reference sequence). J gave up 5 bases and V 5 bases, and 9 bases lay outside the gene matches. CDR3 protein: CASSPRESWNEQYF. The CDR3 coding sequence is TGTGCCAGCAGCCCGCGGGAGAGCTGGAACGAGCAGTACTTC.

The gene calls are TRBV15 and TRBJ2-1, with D unresolved. The CDR3 covers 15 residues. CDR1 LNHNV and CDR2 YYDKDF come from the germline V gene (reference sequence). Trimming stripped 0 bases from V and 0 bases from J, with 6 bases between. CDR3 region: CATSREVGSYNEQFF. The CDR3 DNA sequence: TGTGCCACCAGCAGAGAAGTCGGCTCCTACAATGAGCAGTTCTTC.

The CDR3 DNA reads TGTGCCAGCACCCAAAGGTCTTCAGGTGGTAGCTATGGCTACACCTTC. Protein product: CASTQRSSGGSYGYTF. This sequence joins TRBV7-2 and TRBJ1-2, with no clear D. Trimming left V 7 bases short and J 4 bases short, with 22 bases between. The CDR3 runs to 16 residues. Germline CDR1 and CDR2: SGHTA and FQGNSA.